The 4 T cell receptor beta chains listed next were all sequenced from one sample in a study of blood T cell repertoires in COVID-19 (dated by TCRdb to about 2020). Libraries were made using the immunoSEQ multiplex PCR assay. TCRdb provides this immuneACCESS table in a form limited to in-frame rearrangements. Some clones are lacking; in checked studies, under half of them reflect an unresolved V gene, and why the rest are absent is not known. This sample has over 120,000 clones in its table, and 65% to 80% of those were observed once. The ten most abundant clones make up just under 2% of the sample. Sample: peripheral blood. The receptors originated from a woman aged 60-70 years with acute or convalescent COVID-19.

The chain employs TRBV28 and TRBJ2-2; maybe TRBD1 (5 bases). The germline V gene has CDR1 MDHEN and CDR2 SYDVKM. The CDR3 has 17 amino acids. V was shortened by 6 bases and J by 2 bases, with 19 bases between the two germline ends. For the CDR3, the DNA is TGTGCCAGCAGCCGACAGTTGGCGAGGCCTAACACCGGGGAGCTGTTTTTT. Its translation is CASSRQLARPNTGELFF.

This rearrangement joins TRBV30 to TRBJ1-5; maybe TRBD1 (6 bases). Trimming cost V 1 base and J 6 bases, with 22 bases left between them. CDR1 GTSNPN and CDR2 SVGIG come from the germline V gene (reference sequence). This CDR3 contains 17 residues. The CDR3: CAWSDPRERTVRQPQHF. In DNA, the CDR3 is TGTGCCTGGAGTGACCCCAGAGAAAGGACAGTCCGTCAGCCCCAGCATTTT. Supplemented by reference TRBV30 and TRBJ1-5, the full variable domain reads SQTIHQWPATLVQPVGSPLSLECTVEGTSNPNLYWYRQAAGRGLQLLFYSVGIGQISSEVPQNLSASRPQDRQFILSSKKLLLSDSGFYLCAWSDPRERTVRQPQHFGDGTRLSIL.

The chain has TRBV28 and TRBJ1-3, with TRBD1 identical over 7 bases. V was pared by 7 bases and J by 3 bases, with 6 bases of the junction left unmatched. Germline-derived CDR1 and CDR2 are MDHEN and SYDVKM. This CDR3 has 14 residues. The CDR3 reads CASIRQGYGNTIYF. The DNA of the CDR3 is TGTGCCAGCATAAGACAGGGTTATGGAAACACCATATATTTT.

Only a few counts were recorded for this clone. J is TRBJ1-1 and V is TRBV30; no definite D call. V dropped 0 bases and J dropped 11 bases, with 10 bases sitting between them. The CDR3 extends over 11 amino acids. Germline CDR1 and CDR2: GTSNPN and SVGIG (reference sequence). The CDR3 DNA follows: TGTGCCTGGAGTGTACGAGGTATGGCTTTCTTT. It yields the protein CAWSVRGMAFF.